The 24 T cell receptor beta chains listed next were all sequenced from one sample in a study of blood T cell repertoires in COVID-19. Profiled with immunoSEQ multiplex PCR; TCRdb holds only in-frame clones, not every one. The sample holds 400,000 or so clones, around nine tenths seen once. The sequencing input was peripheral blood. Source of these receptors: a woman in her thirties or forties with COVID-19, enrolled during active disease.

This chain connects TRBV30 to TRBJ1-5; TRBD1 aligns across 8 bases. The length of the CDR3 is 16 residues. CDR1 is GTSNPN and CDR2 is SVGIG in the germline V gene (reference sequence). V was pared by 2 bases and J by 2 bases, with 8 bases of the junction left unmatched. CDR3 sequence: CAWSRQGRNGNQPQHF. The CDR3 DNA reads as TGTGCCTGGAGTCGACAGGGGAGGAATGGCAATCAGCCCCAGCATTTT.

The chain uses TRBV18 and TRBJ2-1, with D unclear. This CDR3 has 15 amino acids. Germline loops: CDR1 KGHSH, CDR2 LQKENI. Trimming stripped 2 bases from V and 0 bases from J, with 8 bases between. CDR3 DNA sequence: TGTGCCAGCTCACCATCAGTTCTCTCCTACAATGAGCAGTTCTTC. Its protein product is CASSPSVLSYNEQFF.

The rearrangement joins TRBV28 to TRBJ2-3; weak D call: TRBD1 (8 bases). The CDR3 has 16 amino acids. CDR1 MDHEN and CDR2 SYDVKM come from the germline V gene. V lost 8 bases and J lost 0, with 18 bases in between. The chain's CDR3 is CASVTGGGTSTDTQYF. For the CDR3, the DNA is TGTGCCAGCGTCACAGGGGGGGGAACTAGCACAGATACGCAGTATTTT.

This clone showed up just once. The gene calls are TRBV10-3 and TRBJ1-3; D is undetermined. The CDR3 totals 13 residues. In germline, CDR1 is ENHRY, CDR2 SYGVKD. V lost 6 bases and J 7 bases, leaving 13 bases between the germline ends. The CDR3 here is CAIRAEVENTIYF. Written as DNA, the CDR3 is TGTGCCATCAGGGCAGAGGTCGAGAACACCATATATTTT.

The CDR3 DNA is TGTGCCACCACATCCGGACAGGGGAATTCACCCCTCCACTTT. Protein: CATTSGQGNSPLHF. The chain carries TRBV28 and TRBJ1-6; TRBD1 aligns across 9 bases. V shed 10 bases and J 7 bases; nucleotides not matched to a gene: 8. Germline V gives CDR1 MDHEN, CDR2 SYDVKM. The CDR3 has 14 amino acids.

V gene TRBV5-6 combines with J gene TRBJ2-1; weak D call: TRBD1 (5 bases). Trimming left V 1 base short and J 0 bases short, with 8 bases between. This CDR3 comprises 15 residues. CDR1 is SGHDT, CDR2 YYEEEE, per germline. CDR3 residues: CASSLQGASYNEQFF. The CDR3 DNA is TGTGCCAGCAGCTTGCAGGGCGCCTCCTACAATGAGCAGTTCTTC.

The CDR3 DNA is TGTGCCAGCTCACCACCTCGGAATGGCCAGTCGGGCACCGGGGAGCTGTTTTTT. This encodes CASSPPRNGQSGTGELFF. This chain uses TRBV18 with TRBJ2-2, with D hard to call. This CDR3 region has 18 residues. The germline V gene has CDR1 KGHSH and CDR2 LQKENI. V was pared by 0 bases and J by 4 bases, with 18 bases between. The full variable domain, completed using reference TRBV18 and TRBJ2-2, is NAGVMQNPRHLVRRRGQEARLRCSPMKGHSHVYWYRQLPEEGLKFMVYLQKENIIDESGMPKERFSAEFPKEGPSILRIQQVVRGDSAAYFCASSPPRNGQSGTGELFFGEGSRLTVL.

This chain links TRBV6-5 with TRBJ1-2; no firm D call. V lost 0 bases to trimming and J lost 4 bases, with 9 bases between them. Looked up from germline, CDR1 is MNHEY and CDR2 is SVGAGI. This CDR3 is 14 amino acids long. This CDR3 reads CASSYSQAPYGYTF. The CDR3 DNA follows: TGTGCCAGCAGTTACTCGCAGGCCCCCTATGGCTACACCTTC.

This chain connects TRBV5-5 to TRBJ1-2, with D perhaps TRBD1 (5 bases). The CDR3 is made up of 15 amino acids. With 0 bases removed from V and 8 bases from J, the gap between germline ends came to 17 bases. Germline CDR1 reads SGHKS; CDR2 reads YYEKEE (reference sequence). The CDR3 sequence: CASSLAVQGRLGYTF. The CDR3 DNA reads as TGTGCCAGCAGCTTGGCCGTCCAGGGTAGACTCGGCTACACCTTC. The variable domain in full, with the rest retrieved from reference TRBV5-5 and TRBJ1-2, is DAGVTQSPTHLIKTRGQQVTLRCSPISGHKSVSWYQQVLGQGPQFIFQYYEKEERGRGNFPDRFSARQFPNYSSELNVNALLLGDSALYLCASSLAVQGRLGYTFGSGTRLTVV.

This chain connects TRBV6-5 to TRBJ1-1; TRBD1 matches at 8 bases. CDR1 and CDR2 (germline): MNHEY, SVGAGI. The CDR3 has 15 amino acids. With V trimmed by 3 bases and J by 5 bases, 8 bases remained unmatched. CDR3 amino acids: CASSYLGQGGTEAFF. The CDR3 nucleotides are TGTGCCAGCAGTTATCTTGGACAGGGAGGTACTGAAGCTTTCTTT.

V and J are TRBV7-2 and TRBJ2-3, with D hard to call. This CDR3 comprises 12 residues. The germline V and J ends were trimmed by 5 bases and 6 bases, with 9 bases remaining between them. From germline, CDR1 is SGHTA and CDR2 FQGNSA. In DNA, the CDR3 is TGTGCCAGCAGCCTCCACGGGGATACGCAGTATTTT. This gives the protein CASSLHGDTQYF.

This sequence joins TRBV7-2 and TRBJ1-4; 9 nucleotides match TRBD1. The V gene's germline CDR1 is SGHTA and CDR2 FQGNSA. With V trimmed by 4 bases and J by 6 bases, 9 bases remained unmatched. CDR3 size: 16 residues. The CDR3, as DNA: TGTGCCAGCAGCTCACAAACAGGGGGCGCTTATGAAAAACTGTTTTTT. It is translated as CASSSQTGGAYEKLFF.

This sequence joins TRBV28 and TRBJ2-7; the D gene is possibly TRBD2 (7 bases). The CDR3 runs 15 residues. Trimming removed 8 bases from V and 5 bases from J, with 22 bases in between. Germline CDR1 and CDR2: MDHEN and SYDVKM. The CDR3 spells CASGVAGAGLDEQYF. CDR3 in DNA: TGTGCCAGCGGCGTTGCGGGGGCCGGCTTGGACGAGCAGTACTTC.

Turning to this clone: The same CDR3 also results from other DNA sequences found in this sample. The chain couples TRBV28 to TRBJ1-2; D not certain. The CDR3 has 11 amino acids. Between the trimmed V and J ends, which lost 5 bases and 4 bases, there was a span of 5 bases. The germline gives CDR1 MDHEN, CDR2 SYDVKM. The CDR3 bases are TGTGCCAGCAGTCCGAGCTATGGCTACACCTTC. Its protein product is CASSPSYGYTF.

The rearrangement uses TRBV9 and TRBJ1-2; D is possibly TRBD1 (6 bases). The germline gives CDR1 SGDLS, CDR2 YYNGEE. This CDR3 has 15 amino acids. V shed 1 base and J shed 4 bases, with 14 bases lying between them. The CDR3 loop reads CASSVHETGVYGYTF. CDR3 in DNA: TGTGCCAGCAGCGTACACGAGACAGGAGTCTATGGCTACACCTTC.

The count of this clone is one. V is TRBV6-5 and J is TRBJ1-5; 7 nucleotides align to TRBD1. The CDR3 consists of 14 residues. V shed 6 bases and J 2 bases; nucleotides not matched to a gene: 4. Germline CDR1 and CDR2: MNHEY and SVGAGI. The CDR3 DNA reads as TGTGCCAGCAGGACGACAGGGCGCAATCAGCCCCAGCATTTT. Amino acids: CASRTTGRNQPQHF.

This CDR3 reads CASSYNQGDYTF. CDR3 nucleotide sequence: TGTGCCAGCAGTTATAACCAGGGTGACTACACCTTC. The V call is TRBV28, the J call TRBJ1-2; D might be TRBD1 (5 bases). The CDR3 has 12 residues. The V end was cut by 4 bases, the J end by 10 bases, with 13 bases between. Germline assignment: CDR1 MDHEN and CDR2 SYDVKM.

This chain joins TRBV7-8 and TRBJ1-2; TRBD1 is a possible D gene (5 bases). Trimming removed 5 bases from V and 4 bases from J, with 26 bases in between. The CDR3 has 18 residues. Germline values: CDR1 SGHVS, CDR2 FQNEAQ. CDR3 nucleotide sequence: TGTGCCAGCAGCCAACGACTTATAACCAGACAGAATTTCTATGGCTACACCTTC. This gives the protein CASSQRLITRQNFYGYTF.

V and J are TRBV6-5 and TRBJ2-1, with 7 bases matching TRBD1. Germline loops: CDR1 MNHEY, CDR2 SVGAGI. Losses at the gene ends were 0 bases for V and 0 bases for J; bases not matched to a gene: 2. This CDR3 spans 16 amino acids. CDR3 sequence: CASSYSTGSSYNEQFF. The DNA for the CDR3 is TGTGCCAGCAGTTACTCGACAGGGAGCTCCTACAATGAGCAGTTCTTC.

The CDR3 DNA follows: TGTGCCAGCAGTCCCCCGGGCTCAAGGGGGGAGACCCAGTACTTC. This encodes CASSPPGSRGETQYF. This rearrangement joins TRBV6-5 to TRBJ2-5, with a possible D match to TRBD1 (6 bases). The CDR3 sequence is 15 residues long. Per germline, CDR1 MNHEY and CDR2 SVGAGI. Between the trimmed V and J ends, which lost 5 bases and 5 bases, there was a span of 18 bases.

This chain links TRBV19 with TRBJ2-1; TRBD2 aligns across 7 bases. V shed 2 bases and J 1 base; nucleotides not matched to a gene: 11. CDR1 is LNHDA, CDR2 SQIVND, per germline (reference sequence). The CDR3 has 18 residues. Written as DNA, the CDR3 is TGTGCCAGTAGTATAAGCAGAAGGCTAGCGGATTCCTACAATGAGCAGTTCTTC. This encodes CASSISRRLADSYNEQFF.

Here the CDR3 reads CASSLSQGTHAEQYF. The DNA of the CDR3 is TGTGCCAGCAGTTTAAGCCAGGGGACCCATGCGGAGCAGTACTTC. The chain employs TRBV28 and TRBJ2-7; the D gene is possibly TRBD1 (6 bases). The V end was cut by 2 bases, the J end by 7 bases, with 18 bases between. This CDR3 has 15 residues. Germline CDR1 reads MDHEN; CDR2 reads SYDVKM.

The V call is TRBV5-1, the J call TRBJ2-1, with 14 bases lining up with TRBD2. Germline-derived CDR1 and CDR2 are SGHRS and YFSETQ. CDR3 length: 17 amino acids. V was pared by 5 bases and J by 1 base, with 5 bases of the junction left unmatched. CDR3 in amino acids: CASRRLAGGRSYNEQFF. The CDR3 DNA reads TGCGCCAGCAGACGACTAGCGGGAGGGAGGTCCTACAATGAGCAGTTCTTC.

This clone was observed a handful of times. This rearrangement joins TRBV11-2 to TRBJ1-2, with 8 bases identical to TRBD1. Unmatched junction bases numbered 4, after V lost 3 bases and J lost 4 bases. The length of the CDR3 is 14 residues. Germline CDR1 and CDR2: SGHAT and FQNNGV. CDR3 nucleotides: TGTGCCAGCAGCTTTTTCAGGGGGCCCTATGGCTACACCTTC. This gives the protein CASSFFRGPYGYTF.